This entry features one T cell receptor (beta chain) sequence. This specimen comes from a study of blood T cell repertoires in COVID-19. Trimming removed 6 bases at V and 5 bases at J, with 13 bases between. The germline V gene has CDR1 MDHEN and CDR2 SYDVKM. The CDR3 length is 13 residues. The method was immunoSEQ multiplex PCR; TCRdb's version includes in-frame clones alone and lacks a portion of them. The sample consists of 140,000 to 150,000 clones, 60% to 85% of them appearing once. The clonotype originates from a man in his forties or fifties with active or convalescent COVID-19. The V call is TRBV28, the J call TRBJ2-5; a possible D gene is TRBD1 (6 bases). What was sequenced was peripheral blood. CDR3 nucleotides: TGTGCCAGCAGACCCGGGACATCGGAGACCCAGTACTTC. It encodes CASRPGTSETQYF. The full variable domain, with the rest looked up from reference TRBV28 and TRBJ2-5, is DVKVTQSSRYLVKRTGEKVFLECVQDMDHENMFWYRQDPGLGLRLIYFSYDVKMKEKGDIPEGYSVSREKKERFSLILESASTNQTSMYLCASRPGTSETQYFGPGTRLLVL.